The 11 T cell receptor beta chains below all came from one sample that was sequenced in a study of cytomegalovirus exposure and HLA in healthy donors listed by TCRdb under 2017. Receptor libraries were prepared by the immunoSEQ multiplex PCR assay. A mixture of 60 forward primers for TCR Vbeta segments and 13 reverse primers for TCR Jbeta segments was used in the multiplex PCR. Entries here come from immuneACCESS through TCRdb and include only in-frame sequences with V and J called. Some clones fail to appear in such tables; in the studies checked, an unresolved V gene covers under half of the shortfall, and the cause of the remainder is unknown. In this sample the table shows about 190,000 clones, around 73% of which occur a single time. Over 2% of the sample is taken by the ten largest. Sequencing was done on a sample of PBMCs. These TCRs come from a woman younger than 45 in good health and CMV-seropositive.

The chain recombines TRBV10-3 with TRBJ1-3; D uncertain. The ends were cut back, 4 bases at V and 7 bases at J, with 17 bases in the middle. Germline-derived CDR1 and CDR2 are ENHRY and SYGVKD. The CDR3 has 15 amino acids. CDR3 in amino acids: CAISGESPEWNTIYF. CDR3 nucleotides: TGTGCCATCAGTGGTGAATCCCCGGAGTGGAACACCATATATTTT.

The chain is built from TRBV28 and TRBJ1-1; D is perhaps TRBD1 (5 bases). V was pared by 11 bases and J by 3 bases, with 22 bases between. The germline gives CDR1 MDHEN, CDR2 SYDVKM. The CDR3 sequence is 15 residues long. CDR3 residues: CAGAGGGFLHTEAFF. CDR3 DNA: TGTGCCGGAGCTGGGGGAGGATTTTTGCACACTGAAGCTTTCTTT.

DNA of the CDR3: TGTGCCAGCAGTTGGGAGACAGGGGGCAATCAGCCCCAGCATTTT. Its protein is CASSWETGGNQPQHF. The V call is TRBV27, the J call TRBJ1-5; 8 bases map to TRBD1. CDR1 is MNHEY, CDR2 SMNVEV, per germline (reference sequence). The CDR3 spans 15 residues. Germline trimming cut 4 bases from V and 2 bases from J; bases unmatched to any gene: 4.

The CDR3 loop reads CASSISGTATEAFF. The CDR3 DNA reads TGCGCCAGCAGTATCTCAGGAACGGCAACTGAAGCTTTCTTT. The rearrangement uses TRBV5-1 and TRBJ1-1; D gene ambiguous. Germline CDR1 SGHRS, CDR2 YFSETQ. The CDR3 runs to 14 residues. Trimming pared 5 bases from V and 5 bases from J, leaving 16 bases between.

This chain uses TRBV28 with TRBJ2-7, with TRBD2 matching 8 bases. This CDR3 region has 15 residues. The J segment lost 6 bases and the V segment lost 5 bases, leaving 12 bases of the junction unmatched. Germline V CDR1 and CDR2: MDHEN, SYDVKM. CDR3 residues: CASSPRGSGAVEQYF. Here the CDR3 DNA reads TGTGCCAGCAGTCCCCGAGGTAGCGGGGCGGTCGAGCAGTACTTC.

The chain carries TRBV11-2 and TRBJ2-1; D might be TRBD2 (7 bases). This CDR3 is built from 13 residues. V was clipped by 7 bases and J by 8 bases, with 15 bases between them. From germline, CDR1 is SGHAT and CDR2 FQNNGV. The CDR3 loop reads CASTLRGADEQFF. Here the CDR3 DNA reads TGTGCCAGCACGTTACGGGGGGCTGATGAGCAGTTCTTC. Based on the CDR3 plus reference TRBV11-2 and TRBJ2-1, the full variable domain is EAGVAQSPRYKIIEKRQSVAFWCNPISGHATLYWYQQILGQGPKLLIQFQNNGVVDDSQLPKDRFSAERLKGVDSTLKIQPAKLEDSAVYLCASTLRGADEQFFGPGTRLTVL.

The rearrangement joins TRBV28 to TRBJ2-7, with 10 bases that match TRBD2. The length of the CDR3 is 13 residues. The germline gives CDR1 MDHEN, CDR2 SYDVKM. The V gene end was trimmed by 11 bases and the J gene end by 6 bases; junction bases not matched to a gene: 10. CDR3 nucleotides: TGTGCCGGGCAGTTAGCGGGAGGCTTCGAGCAGTACTTC. This translates into CAGQLAGGFEQYF.

This clone came up a few times. J is TRBJ1-6 and V is TRBV30, with D tentatively TRBD1 (5 bases). Germline loops: CDR1 GTSNPN, CDR2 SVGIG (reference sequence). The ends were cut back, 2 bases at V and 0 bases at J, with 5 bases in the middle. The CDR3 contains 14 residues. The CDR3 protein is CAWSQGSYNSPLHF. The CDR3 bases are TGTGCCTGGAGTCAGGGCTCCTATAATTCACCCCTCCACTTT.

The genes are TRBV5-1 and TRBJ1-1; 7 bases align to TRBD1. Germline CDR1 SGHRS, CDR2 YFSETQ. This CDR3 comprises 15 residues. V lost 4 bases to trimming and J lost 3 bases; unmatched junction nucleotides: 9. The CDR3: CASSLQGGGYTEAFF. The CDR3 DNA reads TGCGCCAGCAGCCTCCAAGGGGGCGGTTACACTGAAGCTTTCTTT. Supplemented by reference TRBV5-1 and TRBJ1-1, the full variable domain reads KAGVTQTPRYLIKTRGQQVTLSCSPISGHRSVSWYQQTPGQGLQFLFEYFSETQRNKGNFPGRFSGRQFSNSRSEMNVSTLELGDSALYLCASSLQGGGYTEAFFGQGTRLTVV.

The chain joins TRBV25-1 to TRBJ1-6, with D maybe TRBD1 (6 bases). CDR1 and CDR2 from the germline V gene are MGHDK and SYGVNS. The CDR3 extends over 15 amino acids. Between the trimmed V and J ends, which lost 0 bases and 8 bases, there was a span of 11 bases. The CDR3 protein is CASSEYSGDDSPLHF. The CDR3 DNA reads TGTGCCAGCAGTGAATATTCAGGGGATGATTCACCCCTCCACTTT.

The CDR3 region has the DNA TGTGCCAGCAGTGAGGACAGGGGATACCACGAGCAGTACTTC. Amino acid sequence: CASSEDRGYHEQYF. The V call is TRBV2, the J call TRBJ2-7; TRBD1 matches at 9 bases. This CDR3 is 14 amino acids long. Germline V gene sequence: CDR1 SNHLY, CDR2 FYNNEI. V shed 3 bases, J shed 5 bases, and the junction held 5 bases outside the gene matches.